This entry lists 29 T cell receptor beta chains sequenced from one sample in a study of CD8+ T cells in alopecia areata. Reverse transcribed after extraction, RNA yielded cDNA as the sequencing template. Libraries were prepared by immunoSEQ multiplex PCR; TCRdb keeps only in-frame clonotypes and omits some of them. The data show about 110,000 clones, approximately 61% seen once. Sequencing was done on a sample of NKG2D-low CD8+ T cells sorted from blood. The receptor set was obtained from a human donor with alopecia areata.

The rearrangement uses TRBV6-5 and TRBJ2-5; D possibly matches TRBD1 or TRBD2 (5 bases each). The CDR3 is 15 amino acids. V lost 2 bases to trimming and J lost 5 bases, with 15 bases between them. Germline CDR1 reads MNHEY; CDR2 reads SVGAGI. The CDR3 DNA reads TGTGCCAGCAGTTACATGGGCAGGGAGCACGAGACCCAGTACTTC. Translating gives CASSYMGREHETQYF.

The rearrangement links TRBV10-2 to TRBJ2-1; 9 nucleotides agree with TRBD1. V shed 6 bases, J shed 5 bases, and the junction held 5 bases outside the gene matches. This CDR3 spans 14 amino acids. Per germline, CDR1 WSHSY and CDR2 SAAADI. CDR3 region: CASRAGQGDNEQFF. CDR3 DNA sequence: TGCGCCAGCAGAGCGGGACAGGGTGACAATGAGCAGTTCTTC.

The CDR3 bases are TGTGCCAGCAGTCGATCGGGGGTGGTACCAGATACGCAGTATTTT. It encodes CASSRSGVVPDTQYF. The chain joins TRBV6-6 to TRBJ2-3, with a possible D match to TRBD2 (6 bases). The CDR3 runs to 15 residues. Germline V lookup: CDR1 MNHNY, CDR2 SVGAGI (reference sequence). Between the trimmed V and J ends, which lost 5 bases and 4 bases, there was a span of 16 bases.

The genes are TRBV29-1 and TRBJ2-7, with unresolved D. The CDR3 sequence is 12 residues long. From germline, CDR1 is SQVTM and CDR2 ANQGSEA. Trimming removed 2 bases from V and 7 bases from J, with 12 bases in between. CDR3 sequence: CSVEPGSGEQYF. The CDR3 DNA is TGCAGCGTTGAACCCGGGTCGGGTGAGCAGTACTTC.

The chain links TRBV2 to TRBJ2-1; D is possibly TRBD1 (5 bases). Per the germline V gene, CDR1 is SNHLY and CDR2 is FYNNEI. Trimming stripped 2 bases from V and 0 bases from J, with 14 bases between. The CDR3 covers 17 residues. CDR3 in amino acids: CASSESWGGPSYNEQFF. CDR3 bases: TGTGCCAGCAGTGAATCTTGGGGCGGACCCTCCTACAATGAGCAGTTCTTC.

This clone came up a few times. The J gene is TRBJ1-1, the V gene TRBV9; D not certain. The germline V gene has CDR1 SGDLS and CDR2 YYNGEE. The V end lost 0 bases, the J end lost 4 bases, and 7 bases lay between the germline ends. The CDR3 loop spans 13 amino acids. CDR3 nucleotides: TGTGCCAGCAGCGTAGGAACAGTCACTGAAGCTTTCTTT. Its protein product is CASSVGTVTEAFF.

The CDR3 coding sequence is TGTGCCAGCAAGAACAGGGGTAGTGGCAATCAGCCCCAGCATTTT. It yields the protein CASKNRGSGNQPQHF. The chain is built from TRBV6-1 and TRBJ1-5; TRBD1 matches at 7 bases. Trimming removed 7 bases from V and 2 bases from J; junction bases left unmatched: 8. The CDR3 spans 15 residues. The germline CDR1 and CDR2 sequences are MNHNS and SASEGT.

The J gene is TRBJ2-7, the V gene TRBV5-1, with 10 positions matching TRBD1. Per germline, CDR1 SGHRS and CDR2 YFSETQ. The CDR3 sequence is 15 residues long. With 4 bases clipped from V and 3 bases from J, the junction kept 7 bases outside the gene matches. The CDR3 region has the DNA TGCGCCAGCAGCGATACCGGGACAGGGGTCTACGAGCAGTACTTC. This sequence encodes CASSDTGTGVYEQYF.

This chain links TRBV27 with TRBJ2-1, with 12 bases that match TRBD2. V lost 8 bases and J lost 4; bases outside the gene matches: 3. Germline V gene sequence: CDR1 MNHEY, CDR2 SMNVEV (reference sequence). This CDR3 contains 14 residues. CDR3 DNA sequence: TGTGCCAGCCGGACTAGCGGGAAATACAATGAGCAGTTCTTC. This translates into CASRTSGKYNEQFF.

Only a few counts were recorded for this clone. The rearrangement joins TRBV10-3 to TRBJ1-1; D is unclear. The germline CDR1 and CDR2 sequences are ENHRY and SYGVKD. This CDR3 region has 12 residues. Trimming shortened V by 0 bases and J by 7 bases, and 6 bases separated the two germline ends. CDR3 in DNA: TGTGCCATCAGTGAGTCTTGGGTTGAAGCTTTCTTT. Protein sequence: CAISESWVEAFF.

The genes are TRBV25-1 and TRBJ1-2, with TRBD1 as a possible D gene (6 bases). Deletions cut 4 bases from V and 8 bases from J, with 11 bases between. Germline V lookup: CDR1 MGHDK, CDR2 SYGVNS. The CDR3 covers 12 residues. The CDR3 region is CASSVTRGGYTF. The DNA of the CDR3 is TGTGCCAGCAGTGTGACCAGGGGCGGCTACACCTTC.

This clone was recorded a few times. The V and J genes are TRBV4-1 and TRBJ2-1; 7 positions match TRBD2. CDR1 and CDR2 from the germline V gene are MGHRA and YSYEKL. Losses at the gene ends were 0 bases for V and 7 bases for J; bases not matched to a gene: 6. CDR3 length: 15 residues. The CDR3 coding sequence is TGCGCCAGCAGCCAAGAGATGGCTAGCGGAAATGAGCAGTTCTTC. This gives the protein CASSQEMASGNEQFF.

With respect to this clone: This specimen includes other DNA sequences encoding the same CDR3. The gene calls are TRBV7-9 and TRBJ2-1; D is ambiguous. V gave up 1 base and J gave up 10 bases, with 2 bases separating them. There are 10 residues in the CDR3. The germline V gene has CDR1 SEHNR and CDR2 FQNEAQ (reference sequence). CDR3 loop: CASSLVEQFF. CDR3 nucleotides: TGTGCCAGCAGCTTAGTCGAGCAGTTCTTC.

The CDR3 protein is CASSVESSGRDTQYF. The CDR3 nucleotides read TGTGCCAGCAGCGTAGAATCGAGCGGGAGGGATACGCAGTATTTT. The chain combines TRBV9 with TRBJ2-3, with 9 nucleotides matching TRBD2. Germline V gene lookup returns CDR1 SGDLS and CDR2 YYNGEE. V was pared by 0 bases and J by 6 bases, with 5 bases of the junction left unmatched. This CDR3 comprises 15 residues.

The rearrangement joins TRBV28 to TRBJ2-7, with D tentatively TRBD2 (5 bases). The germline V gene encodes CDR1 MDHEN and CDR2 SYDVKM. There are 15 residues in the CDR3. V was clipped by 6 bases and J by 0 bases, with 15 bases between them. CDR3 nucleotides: TGTGCCAGCAGATCTATAGCGATCGGCTCCTACGAGCAGTACTTC. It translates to CASRSIAIGSYEQYF.

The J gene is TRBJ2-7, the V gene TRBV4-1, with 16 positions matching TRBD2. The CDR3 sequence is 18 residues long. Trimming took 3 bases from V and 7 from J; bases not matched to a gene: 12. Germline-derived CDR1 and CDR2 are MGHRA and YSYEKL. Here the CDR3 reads CASSQEGLAGGPIGEQYF. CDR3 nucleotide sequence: TGCGCCAGCAGCCAGGAGGGACTAGCGGGAGGGCCCATAGGAGAGCAGTACTTC.

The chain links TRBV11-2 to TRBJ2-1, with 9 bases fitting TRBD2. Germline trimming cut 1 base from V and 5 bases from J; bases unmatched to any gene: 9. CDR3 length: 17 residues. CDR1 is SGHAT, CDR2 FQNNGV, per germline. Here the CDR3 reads CASSLAVLSGSHNEQFF. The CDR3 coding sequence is TGTGCCAGCAGCTTAGCCGTCCTTAGCGGGAGTCACAATGAGCAGTTCTTC.

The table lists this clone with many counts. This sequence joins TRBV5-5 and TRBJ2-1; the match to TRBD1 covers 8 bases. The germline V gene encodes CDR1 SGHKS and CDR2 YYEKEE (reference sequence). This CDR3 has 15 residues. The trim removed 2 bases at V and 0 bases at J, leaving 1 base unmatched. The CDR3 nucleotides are TGTGCCAGCAGCTTACAGGGGGTCTCCTACAATGAGCAGTTCTTC. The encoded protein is CASSLQGVSYNEQFF.

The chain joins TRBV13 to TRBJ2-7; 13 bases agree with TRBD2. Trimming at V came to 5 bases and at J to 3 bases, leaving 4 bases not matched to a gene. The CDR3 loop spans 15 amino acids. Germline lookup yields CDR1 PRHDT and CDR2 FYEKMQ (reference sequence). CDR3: CASSVRTSGSYEQYF. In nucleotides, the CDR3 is TGTGCCAGCAGCGTTAGGACTAGCGGGAGCTACGAGCAGTACTTC.

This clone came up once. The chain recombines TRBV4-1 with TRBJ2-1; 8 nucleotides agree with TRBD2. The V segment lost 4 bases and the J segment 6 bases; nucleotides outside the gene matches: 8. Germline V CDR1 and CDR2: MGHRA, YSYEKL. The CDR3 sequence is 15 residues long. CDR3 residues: CASSPSGSLGNEQFF. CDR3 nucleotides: TGCGCCAGCAGCCCGAGCGGGAGTCTCGGCAATGAGCAGTTCTTC.

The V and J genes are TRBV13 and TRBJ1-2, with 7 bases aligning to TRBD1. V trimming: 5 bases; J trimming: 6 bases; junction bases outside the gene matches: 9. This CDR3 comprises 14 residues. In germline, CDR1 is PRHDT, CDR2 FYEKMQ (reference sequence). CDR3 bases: TGTGCCAGCAGCCTGGGGCGGCAGGGGGATGGCTACACCTTC. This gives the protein CASSLGRQGDGYTF.

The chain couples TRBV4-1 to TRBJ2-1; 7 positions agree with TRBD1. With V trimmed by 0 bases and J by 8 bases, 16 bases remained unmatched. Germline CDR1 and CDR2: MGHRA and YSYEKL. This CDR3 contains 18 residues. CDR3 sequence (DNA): TGCGCCAGCAGCCAAGAACCGGATGAGGGACAGAGAGCCTATGAGCAGTTCTTC. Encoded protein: CASSQEPDEGQRAYEQFF.

CDR3 loop: CASSPDSGTQYF. CDR3 DNA: TGTGCCAGCAGCCCGGACTCCGGGACCCAGTACTTC. The V and J genes are TRBV2 and TRBJ2-5; TRBD2 might be the D (5 bases). The CDR3 is made up of 12 amino acids. Germline values: CDR1 SNHLY, CDR2 FYNNEI. Trimming took 6 bases from V and 7 from J, leaving 12 bases between them.

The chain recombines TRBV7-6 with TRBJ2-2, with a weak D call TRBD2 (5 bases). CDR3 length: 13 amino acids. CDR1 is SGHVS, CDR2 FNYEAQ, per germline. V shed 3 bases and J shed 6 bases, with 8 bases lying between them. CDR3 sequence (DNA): TGTGCCAGCAGCTTGGAGGAATCCGGGGAGCTGTTTTTT. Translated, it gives CASSLEESGELFF.

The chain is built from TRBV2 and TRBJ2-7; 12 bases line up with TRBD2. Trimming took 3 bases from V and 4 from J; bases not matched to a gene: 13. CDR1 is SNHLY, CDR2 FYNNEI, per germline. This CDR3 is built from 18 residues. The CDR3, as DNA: TGTGCCAGCAGTGATCCGGGGCTAGCGGGAGGGCCGGGGTACGAGCAGTACTTC. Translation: CASSDPGLAGGPGYEQYF.

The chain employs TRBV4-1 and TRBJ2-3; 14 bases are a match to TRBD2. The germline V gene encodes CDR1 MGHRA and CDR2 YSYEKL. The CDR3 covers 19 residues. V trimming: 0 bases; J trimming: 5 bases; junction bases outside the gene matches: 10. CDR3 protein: CASSQETPGLAGVIDTQYF. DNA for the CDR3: TGCGCCAGCAGCCAAGAGACTCCGGGACTAGCGGGAGTAATAGATACGCAGTATTTT.

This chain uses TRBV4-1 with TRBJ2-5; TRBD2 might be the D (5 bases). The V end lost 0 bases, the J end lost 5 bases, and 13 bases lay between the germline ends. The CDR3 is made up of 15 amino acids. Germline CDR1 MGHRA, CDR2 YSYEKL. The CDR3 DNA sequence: TGCGCCAGCAGCCAAGAAATGCGGCGAGGGGAGACCCAGTACTTC. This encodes CASSQEMRRGETQYF.

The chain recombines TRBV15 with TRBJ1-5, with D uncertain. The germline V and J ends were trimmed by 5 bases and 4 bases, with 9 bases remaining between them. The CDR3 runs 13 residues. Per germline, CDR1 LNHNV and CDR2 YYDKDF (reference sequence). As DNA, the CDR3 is TGTGCCACCAGCGCGGCGAGGAATCAGCCCCAGCATTTT. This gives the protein CATSAARNQPQHF.

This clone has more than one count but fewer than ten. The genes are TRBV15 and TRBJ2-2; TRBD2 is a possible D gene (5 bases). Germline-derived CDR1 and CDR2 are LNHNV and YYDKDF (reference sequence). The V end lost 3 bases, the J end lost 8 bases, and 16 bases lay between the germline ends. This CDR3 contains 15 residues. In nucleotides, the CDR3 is TGTGCCACCAGCAGTACAGAAATGAGGGCGGGGGAGCTGTTTTTT. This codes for CATSSTEMRAGELFF.